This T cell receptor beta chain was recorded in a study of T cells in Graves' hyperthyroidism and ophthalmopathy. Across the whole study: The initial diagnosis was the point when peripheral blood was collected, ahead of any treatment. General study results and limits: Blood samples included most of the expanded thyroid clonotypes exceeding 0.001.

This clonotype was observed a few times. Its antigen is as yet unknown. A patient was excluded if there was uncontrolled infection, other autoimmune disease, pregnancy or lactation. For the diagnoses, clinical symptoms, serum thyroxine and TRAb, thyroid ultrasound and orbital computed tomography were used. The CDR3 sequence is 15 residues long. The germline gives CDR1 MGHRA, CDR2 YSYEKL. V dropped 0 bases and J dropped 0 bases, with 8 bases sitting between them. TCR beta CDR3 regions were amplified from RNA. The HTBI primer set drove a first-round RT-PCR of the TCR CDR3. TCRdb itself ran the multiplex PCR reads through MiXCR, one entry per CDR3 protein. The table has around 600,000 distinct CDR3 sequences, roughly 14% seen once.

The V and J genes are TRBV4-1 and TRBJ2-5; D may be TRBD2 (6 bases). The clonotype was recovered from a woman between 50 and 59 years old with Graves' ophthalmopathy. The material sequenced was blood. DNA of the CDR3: TGCGCCAGCAGCCAAGATCCTAGCGACCAAGAGACCCAGTACTTC. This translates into CASSQDPSDQETQYF.